This paragraph reports one T cell receptor beta chain. These data come from a study of T cell changes during pregnancy in multiple sclerosis. Sequencing was performed with immunoSEQ multiplex PCR; in TCRdb, only in-frame clones are kept and a portion is missing. The sample includes some 87,000 clones, about 92% seen only once; the top ten take under 3%. V trimming: 6 bases; J trimming: 6 bases; junction bases outside the gene matches: 10. CDR1 SGHRS and CDR2 YFSETQ come from the germline V gene. CDR3 length equals 15 residues. This clonotype was sampled from a female donor with multiple sclerosis, enrolled in a pregnancy study. This chain joins TRBV5-1 and TRBJ2-3; 10 bases agree with TRBD2. Sequencing used peripheral blood, obtained in the first trimester of pregnancy. The CDR3: CASTSLAGDGDTQYF. CDR3 in DNA: TGCGCCAGCACCTCTCTAGCGGGAGATGGGGATACGCAGTATTTT.